A selection of T cell receptor beta chains follows, all from one sample in a study of blood T cell repertoires in COVID-19. The repertoire was sequenced with immunoSEQ multiplex PCR; TCRdb's copy has only in-frame clones and lacks some. The data contain about 350,000 clones, roughly nine tenths of them singletons. Sequences were obtained from peripheral blood. The receptor source for this set is a woman aged 55-70 years with COVID-19, enrolled during active disease. CDR3s include the opening cysteine and the closing phenylalanine or tryptophan. D genes are given only for firm matches. Clone size, where shown, is once, few, many, or a class for clones that have expanded.

D: TRBD1
size: -
J: TRBJ1-3
V: TRBV18
CDR3: CASSPWTGGPGNTIYF
DNA: TGTGCCAGCTCACCGTGGACAGGGGGCCCTGGAAACACCATATATTTT

D: -
size: -
J: TRBJ1-4
V: TRBV18
CDR3: CASSPGVGEKLFF
DNA: TGTGCCAGCTCCCCGGGAGTGGGTGAAAAACTGTTTTTT

D: TRBD1
size: -
J: TRBJ1-5
V: TRBV7-8
CDR3: CASSHQGDSPNQPQHF
DNA: TGTGCCAGCAGCCACCAAGGGGACAGCCCCAATCAGCCCCAGCATTTT

D: TRBD2
size: -
J: TRBJ2-7
V: TRBV5-4
CDR3: CASSWRGTGPSEQYF
DNA: TGTGCCAGCAGCTGGCGGGGGACGGGCCCCTCCGAGCAGTACTTC

D: TRBD1
size: -
J: TRBJ1-4
V: TRBV7-9
CDR3: CASSSSDRADEKLFF
DNA: TGTGCCAGCAGCTCCTCGGACAGGGCAGATGAAAAACTGTTTTTT

D: -
size: -
J: TRBJ2-3
V: TRBV7-2
CDR3: CASSLRATHSTDTQYF
DNA: TGTGCCAGCAGCCTCAGGGCCACCCACAGCACAGATACGCAGTATTTT

D: -
size: -
J: TRBJ1-1
V: TRBV30
CDR3: CAWSERGGGTEAFF
DNA: TGTGCCTGGAGTGAGAGGGGGGGTGGAACTGAAGCTTTCTTT

D: -
size: -
J: TRBJ1-2
V: TRBV5-1
CDR3: CASSGTGTLGYTF
DNA: TGCGCCAGCAGCGGCACAGGGACGTTGGGCTACACCTTC

D: -
size: -
J: TRBJ1-1
V: TRBV6-5
CDR3: CATAVGVKNTEAFF
DNA: TGTGCCACCGCCGTCGGGGTTAAGAACACTGAAGCTTTCTTT

D: -
size: once
J: TRBJ1-1
V: TRBV5-1
CDR3: CASSLMRGTITEAFF
DNA: TGCGCCAGCAGCTTGATGAGGGGGACCATAACTGAAGCTTTCTTT

D: TRBD1
size: -
J: TRBJ2-7
V: TRBV4-2
CDR3: CASSQGDRGGDEQYF
DNA: TGTGCCAGCAGCCAGGGGGACAGGGGCGGTGACGAGCAGTACTTC

D: TRBD1
size: -
J: TRBJ2-2
V: TRBV5-1
CDR3: CASSLGRGRGTGELFF
DNA: TGCGCCAGCAGCTTGGGTAGGGGGCGCGGCACCGGGGAGCTGTTTTTT

D: -
size: -
J: TRBJ1-1
V: TRBV3-1/TRBV3-2
CDR3: CASSQEVRGGAFF
DNA: TGTGCCAGCAGCCAAGAAGTCCGGGGGGGAGCTTTCTTT

D: TRBD1
size: -
J: TRBJ1-4
V: TRBV7-9
CDR3: CASSSADRGMVELFF
DNA: TGTGCCAGCAGCTCAGCAGACAGGGGGATGGTGGAACTGTTTTTT

D: TRBD2
size: -
J: TRBJ2-7
V: TRBV5-4
CDR3: CASSLTSGGAYEQYF
DNA: TGTGCCAGCAGCTTAACTAGCGGGGGGGCCTACGAGCAGTACTTC

D: -
size: -
J: TRBJ2-2
V: TRBV3-1/TRBV3-2
CDR3: CASSKSLTGELFF
DNA: TGTGCCAGCAGCAAATCCCTGACCGGGGAGCTGTTTTTT

D: -
size: once
J: TRBJ1-3
V: TRBV5-5
CDR3: CASSLSKAGSGNTIYF
DNA: TGTGCCAGCAGCCTTTCCAAGGCAGGGTCAGGAAACACCATATATTTT

D: -
size: -
J: TRBJ2-7
V: TRBV23-1
CDR3: CASSHRGALRGHCDSYEQYF
DNA: TGCGCCAGCAGTCACAGGGGCGCCCTCCGCGGGCACTGCGACTCCTACGAGCAGTACTTC

D: TRBD1
size: -
J: TRBJ1-2
V: TRBV3-1/TRBV3-2
CDR3: CASSQPGQGASFGYTF
DNA: TGTGCCAGCAGCCAACCGGGACAGGGGGCATCTTTTGGCTACACCTTC

D: -
size: many
J: TRBJ1-1
V: TRBV19
CDR3: CASSVDRRNTEAFF
DNA: TGTGCCAGTAGTGTGGACAGAAGGAACACTGAAGCTTTCTTT

D: TRBD1
size: -
J: TRBJ1-4
V: TRBV30
CDR3: CAWSLQGIWSEKLFF
DNA: TGTGCCTGGAGCCTACAGGGGATCTGGAGTGAAAAACTGTTTTTT

D: TRBD1
size: -
J: TRBJ1-3
V: TRBV28
CDR3: CASIGGLGTGESGNTIYF
DNA: TGTGCCAGCATTGGGGGATTAGGGACAGGGGAGTCTGGAAACACCATATATTTT

D: TRBD2
size: -
J: TRBJ2-1
V: TRBV30
CDR3: CAWSSLADYNEQFF
DNA: TGTGCCTGGAGTTCACTAGCGGACTACAATGAGCAGTTCTTC

D: TRBD1
size: -
J: TRBJ1-1
V: TRBV10-3
CDR3: CAISGSTGGRTEAFF
DNA: TGTGCCATCAGCGGGTCGACAGGGGGCCGCACTGAAGCTTTCTTT

D: -
size: -
J: TRBJ1-5
V: TRBV12-5
CDR3: CASGLTTEMRVF
DNA: TGTGCTAGTGGTTTGACAACAGAGATGCGTGTTTTT

D: TRBD2
size: -
J: TRBJ2-1
V: TRBV3-1/TRBV3-2
CDR3: CASSHLGTRRNNEQFF
DNA: TGTGCCAGCAGCCACCTCGGGACTAGACGTAACAATGAGCAGTTCTTC

D: TRBD1
size: -
J: TRBJ1-5
V: TRBV6-5
CDR3: CASSPTGNNQPQHF
DNA: TGTGCCAGCAGCCCGACAGGGAACAATCAGCCCCAGCATTTT

D: -
size: once
J: TRBJ2-7
V: TRBV18
CDR3: CASSRTGRGPYEQYF
DNA: TGTGCCAGCTCCCGTACGGGGCGGGGCCCCTACGAGCAGTACTTC

D: TRBD1
size: -
J: TRBJ2-5
V: TRBV19
CDR3: CASSISGGTGGRETQYF
DNA: TGTGCCAGTAGTATCTCAGGGGGGACAGGGGGAAGGGAGACCCAGTACTTC

D: TRBD2
size: -
J: TRBJ2-5
V: TRBV19
CDR3: CASSPRASGGGQETQYF
DNA: TGTGCCAGTAGCCCCCGGGCAAGCGGGGGGGGCCAAGAGACCCAGTACTTC

D: TRBD1
size: -
J: TRBJ1-2
V: TRBV5-1
CDR3: CASSFVRGTYGYTF
DNA: TGCGCCAGCAGCTTTGTCAGGGGGACTTATGGCTACACCTTC

D: -
size: -
J: TRBJ1-3
V: TRBV7-2
CDR3: CASSLTRTPSGNTIYF
DNA: TGTGCCAGCAGCCTAACCAGGACACCGTCTGGAAACACCATATATTTT

D: TRBD1
size: -
J: TRBJ1-3
V: TRBV2
CDR3: CASNPRDRTFSGNTIYF
DNA: TGTGCCAGCAACCCTCGGGACAGGACCTTTTCTGGAAACACCATATATTTT

D: TRBD1
size: -
J: TRBJ1-2
V: TRBV6-5
CDR3: CASSTGGSTNYGYTF
DNA: TGTGCCAGCAGTACAGGGGGGTCAACTAACTATGGCTACACCTTC

D: TRBD2
size: -
J: TRBJ2-5
V: TRBV7-3
CDR3: CASSFLGGGAETQYF
DNA: TGTGCCAGCAGCTTCCTCGGCGGGGGGGCAGAGACCCAGTACTTC

D: -
size: -
J: TRBJ1-1
V: TRBV18
CDR3: CASSSDRNTEAFF
DNA: TGTGCCAGCTCGTCGGACAGGAACACTGAAGCTTTCTTT

D: -
size: -
J: TRBJ1-3
V: TRBV28
CDR3: CASHSGNTIYF
DNA: TGTGCCAGTCACTCTGGAAACACCATATATTTT

D: TRBD1
size: -
J: TRBJ1-2
V: TRBV6-5
CDR3: CASSRQGYGYTF
DNA: TGTGCCAGCAGTAGACAGGGTTATGGCTACACCTTC

D: TRBD2
size: -
J: TRBJ2-5
V: TRBV24-1
CDR3: CATSDPRLAGGPETQYF
DNA: TGTGCCACCAGTGATCCCCGACTAGCGGGGGGGCCAGAGACCCAGTACTTC

D: TRBD1
size: -
J: TRBJ1-1
V: TRBV19
CDR3: CASSITGQGNAEAFF
DNA: TGTGCCAGTAGTATCACGGGACAGGGTAACGCTGAAGCTTTCTTT

D: -
size: -
J: TRBJ1-6
V: TRBV27
CDR3: CASREASISYNSPLHF
DNA: TGTGCCAGCAGGGAAGCGAGCATCTCCTATAATTCACCCCTCCACTTT

D: TRBD1
size: -
J: TRBJ2-1
V: TRBV18
CDR3: CASSPLPGQGSSYNEQFF
DNA: TGTGCCAGCTCACCACTTCCGGGACAGGGAAGCTCCTACAATGAGCAGTTCTTC

D: -
size: -
J: TRBJ2-5
V: TRBV5-4
CDR3: CASSSTGRGTLQETQYF
DNA: TGTGCCAGCAGCTCCACAGGGAGGGGGACTCTCCAAGAGACCCAGTACTTC

D: -
size: once
J: TRBJ1-3
V: TRBV12-3/TRBV12-4
CDR3: CASSLYSGNTIYF
DNA: TGTGCCAGCAGTTTATACTCTGGAAACACCATATATTTT

D: -
size: few
J: TRBJ1-1
V: TRBV28
CDR3: CASSFDTEAFF
DNA: TGTGCCAGCAGTTTCGACACTGAAGCTTTCTTT

D: TRBD1
size: few
J: TRBJ1-6
V: TRBV28
CDR3: CATQVGGGSYNSPLHF
DNA: TGTGCCACCCAGGTAGGGGGCGGCTCCTATAATTCACCCCTCCACTTT

D: TRBD1
size: -
J: TRBJ2-7
V: TRBV7-9
CDR3: CASSLRLGQGSSEQYF
DNA: TGTGCCAGCAGCTTACGGCTGGGACAGGGGAGCTCCGAGCAGTACTTC

D: -
size: -
J: TRBJ2-3
V: TRBV6-1
CDR3: CASSEARASTDTQYF
DNA: TGTGCCAGCAGTGAAGCCAGGGCTAGCACAGATACGCAGTATTTT

D: -
size: -
J: TRBJ1-1
V: TRBV28
CDR3: CASRDLYTEAFF
DNA: TGTGCCAGCAGGGACTTGTACACTGAAGCTTTCTTT

D: TRBD1
size: -
J: TRBJ2-7
V: TRBV4-1
CDR3: CASSQLTSGTGFYEQYF
DNA: TGCGCCAGCAGCCAACTTACATCTGGGACAGGCTTTTACGAGCAGTACTTC

D: -
size: -
J: TRBJ1-1
V: TRBV5-1
CDR3: CASSFGHMNTEAFF
DNA: TGCGCCAGCAGCTTTGGGCATATGAACACTGAAGCTTTCTTT